These T cell receptor beta chains were read from a single sample in a study of T cell responses to AZD1222 COVID-19 vaccine. The data were produced by immunoSEQ multiplex PCR, yet TCRdb's version contains in-frame clones alone and is incomplete. The table has 200,000 or so clones, around 92% seen once. The sequencing used peripheral blood, collected on day 0 of AZD1222 vaccination. Receptors were obtained from an adult in good health. Both conserved end residues are part of each CDR3. A D gene is named only where the DNA matches it firmly. Clone size, where shown, is once, few, many, or a class for clones that have expanded.

d_gene: TRBD2
abundance: .
v_gene: TRBV7-8
j_gene: TRBJ2-3
CDR3nt: TGTGCCAGCACCTCAGGACTAGCGGGGGGCTGGGGGGCAGATACGCAGTATTTT
CDR3aa: CASTSGLAGGWGADTQYF

d_gene: .
abundance: .
v_gene: TRBV19
j_gene: TRBJ1-2
CDR3nt: TGTGCCAGTAGTATAGCAGCCTCCAACAGGGCCTCCCTCTATGGCTACACCTTC
CDR3aa: CASSIAASNRASLYGYTF

d_gene: .
abundance: .
v_gene: TRBV6-2/TRBV6-3
j_gene: TRBJ1-1
CDR3nt: TGTGCCAGCAGTTATTCGGGCGGCACTGAAGCTTTCTTT
CDR3aa: CASSYSGGTEAFF

d_gene: .
abundance: .
v_gene: TRBV7-2
j_gene: TRBJ1-2
CDR3nt: TGTGCCAGCAGTACTACTAGGATCGTTTATGGCTACACCTTC
CDR3aa: CASSTTRIVYGYTF

d_gene: TRBD2
abundance: .
v_gene: TRBV7-2
j_gene: TRBJ2-2
CDR3nt: TGTGCCAGCAGCCCGAGCGGGGGAGGAAACGGGGAGCTGTTTTTT
CDR3aa: CASSPSGGGNGELFF

d_gene: .
abundance: .
v_gene: TRBV5-5
j_gene: TRBJ2-1
CDR3nt: TGTGCCAGCAGCTTGCCCACAGGGGAGCAGTTCTTC
CDR3aa: CASSLPTGEQFF

d_gene: TRBD1
abundance: .
v_gene: TRBV10-3
j_gene: TRBJ1-1
CDR3nt: TGTGCCATCACCACGGACAGGTCGAACACTGAAGCTTTCTTT
CDR3aa: CAITTDRSNTEAFF

d_gene: .
abundance: .
v_gene: TRBV5-6
j_gene: TRBJ2-1
CDR3nt: TGTGCCAGCAGCTTGATCTGGGGGCAGACGAATGACAATGAGCAGTTCTTC
CDR3aa: CASSLIWGQTNDNEQFF

d_gene: .
abundance: .
v_gene: TRBV5-4
j_gene: TRBJ1-1
CDR3nt: TGTGCCAGCAGCCGAAGCATGAACACTGAAGCTTTCTTT
CDR3aa: CASSRSMNTEAFF

d_gene: TRBD1
abundance: .
v_gene: TRBV18
j_gene: TRBJ1-5
CDR3nt: TGTGCCAGCTCACCCGGGACAGGGGTTAGCAATCAGCCCCAGCATTTT
CDR3aa: CASSPGTGVSNQPQHF

d_gene: .
abundance: .
v_gene: TRBV30
j_gene: TRBJ1-1
CDR3nt: TGTGCCTGGACGGGGCAGGATGGGACTGAAGCTTTCTTT
CDR3aa: CAWTGQDGTEAFF

d_gene: .
abundance: .
v_gene: TRBV30
j_gene: TRBJ1-1
CDR3nt: TGTGCCTGGAGCCCCAGGGGTATGGGGAACACTGAAGCTTTCTTT
CDR3aa: CAWSPRGMGNTEAFF

d_gene: TRBD1
abundance: .
v_gene: TRBV5-1
j_gene: TRBJ1-3
CDR3nt: TGCGCCAGCAGCGTGACAGGGGGCTCTGGAAACACCATATATTTT
CDR3aa: CASSVTGGSGNTIYF

d_gene: .
abundance: .
v_gene: TRBV7-6
j_gene: TRBJ2-2
CDR3nt: TGTGCCAGCAGCCCGGACCTCGGAGAGGGCACCGGGGAGCTGTTTTTT
CDR3aa: CASSPDLGEGTGELFF

d_gene: .
abundance: .
v_gene: TRBV4-1
j_gene: TRBJ2-3
CDR3nt: TGCGCCAGCAGCCAAGGTGGCTACAGCACAGATACGCAGTATTTT
CDR3aa: CASSQGGYSTDTQYF

d_gene: .
abundance: .
v_gene: TRBV4-1
j_gene: TRBJ2-7
CDR3nt: TGCGCCAGCAGCCAAGAAAGGGGCAGTGAACGTCCGAACGAGCAGTACTTC
CDR3aa: CASSQERGSERPNEQYF

d_gene: .
abundance: .
v_gene: TRBV7-9
j_gene: TRBJ2-1
CDR3nt: TGTGCCAGCAGCGAAGAGGCCGGGGAGCTTTACAATGAGCAGTTCTTC
CDR3aa: CASSEEAGELYNEQFF

d_gene: TRBD1
abundance: .
v_gene: TRBV7-9
j_gene: TRBJ2-2
CDR3nt: TGTGCCAGCAGCCCGGGACAGGGAATTTTCCCCGGGGAGCTGTTTTTT
CDR3aa: CASSPGQGIFPGELFF

d_gene: TRBD1
abundance: .
v_gene: TRBV15
j_gene: TRBJ1-1
CDR3nt: TGTGCCACCAGCAGGGGACAGACTATGAACACTGAAGCTTTCTTT
CDR3aa: CATSRGQTMNTEAFF

d_gene: .
abundance: .
v_gene: TRBV18
j_gene: TRBJ2-1
CDR3nt: TGTGCCAGCTCACCACTACAGATAGAAGGGAATGAGCAGTTCTTC
CDR3aa: CASSPLQIEGNEQFF

d_gene: .
abundance: .
v_gene: TRBV6-5
j_gene: TRBJ2-2
CDR3nt: TGTGCCAGCTACGGCTGGGGAAACGCCGGGGAGCTGTTTTTT
CDR3aa: CASYGWGNAGELFF

d_gene: .
abundance: .
v_gene: TRBV6-1
j_gene: TRBJ1-1
CDR3nt: TGTGCCAGCAGTGAGCTAAGTCCGGAAGCTTTCTTT
CDR3aa: CASSELSPEAFF

d_gene: .
abundance: .
v_gene: TRBV30
j_gene: TRBJ1-3
CDR3nt: TGTGCCTGCGGCTGGGGCATTGGAAACACCATATATTTT
CDR3aa: CACGWGIGNTIYF

d_gene: TRBD1
abundance: .
v_gene: TRBV6-2/TRBV6-3
j_gene: TRBJ2-2
CDR3nt: TGTGCCAGCAGTTGGGACAGTTTGGCCGGGGAGCTGTTTTTT
CDR3aa: CASSWDSLAGELFF

d_gene: .
abundance: once
v_gene: TRBV7-9
j_gene: TRBJ1-1
CDR3nt: TGTGCCAGCAGCCGGACCACAGGGTGGTCGCCAGAGAACACTGAAGCTTTCTTT
CDR3aa: CASSRTTGWSPENTEAFF

d_gene: .
abundance: .
v_gene: TRBV7-9
j_gene: TRBJ1-2
CDR3nt: TGTGCCAGCAGCCCAGAGCGACGGACCAACTATGGCTACACCTTC
CDR3aa: CASSPERRTNYGYTF

d_gene: .
abundance: .
v_gene: TRBV18
j_gene: TRBJ1-6
CDR3nt: TGTGCCAGCTCACCACAGACTTCGTATAATTCACCCCTCCACTTT
CDR3aa: CASSPQTSYNSPLHF

d_gene: .
abundance: .
v_gene: TRBV9
j_gene: TRBJ2-3
CDR3nt: TGTGCCAGCAGCATCCCCACAGATACGCAGTATTTT
CDR3aa: CASSIPTDTQYF

d_gene: .
abundance: .
v_gene: TRBV14
j_gene: TRBJ1-1
CDR3nt: TGTGCCAGCAGCCCGTTGGAGGGGATGAACACTGAAGCTTTCTTT
CDR3aa: CASSPLEGMNTEAFF

d_gene: .
abundance: .
v_gene: TRBV18
j_gene: TRBJ1-5
CDR3nt: TGTGCCAGCTCACCAGGTGGGGACAATCAGCCCCAGCATTTT
CDR3aa: CASSPGGDNQPQHF

d_gene: .
abundance: .
v_gene: TRBV7-2
j_gene: TRBJ1-3
CDR3nt: TGTGCCAGCAGCCCCGGAGGGTCTGGAAACACCATATATTTT
CDR3aa: CASSPGGSGNTIYF

d_gene: TRBD1
abundance: few
v_gene: TRBV28
j_gene: TRBJ1-5
CDR3nt: TGTGCCAGCAGTTACGCAGGGGGCATTTATCAGCCCCAGCATTTT
CDR3aa: CASSYAGGIYQPQHF

d_gene: .
abundance: .
v_gene: TRBV10-1
j_gene: TRBJ2-3
CDR3nt: TGCGCCAGCAGTTCATCAGATACGCAGTATTTT
CDR3aa: CASSSSDTQYF

d_gene: .
abundance: .
v_gene: TRBV12-3/TRBV12-4
j_gene: TRBJ1-1
CDR3nt: TGTGCCAGCAACAGACCGGGAGGGACTGAAGCTTTCTTT
CDR3aa: CASNRPGGTEAFF

d_gene: .
abundance: .
v_gene: TRBV18
j_gene: TRBJ2-7
CDR3nt: TGTGCCAGCTCACCACCGAGTTGGTACGAGCAGTACTTC
CDR3aa: CASSPPSWYEQYF

d_gene: TRBD1
abundance: .
v_gene: TRBV9
j_gene: TRBJ1-6
CDR3nt: TGTGCCAGCAGCGTAGGAGAGGGGGCCGGTTCACCCCTCCACTTT
CDR3aa: CASSVGEGAGSPLHF

d_gene: .
abundance: .
v_gene: TRBV28
j_gene: TRBJ2-1
CDR3nt: TGTGCCAGCAGCTTAGGACGTCGGAGGGGCAGCGACAATGAGCAGTTCTTC
CDR3aa: CASSLGRRRGSDNEQFF

d_gene: .
abundance: .
v_gene: TRBV28
j_gene: TRBJ1-5
CDR3nt: TGTGCCAGCAGTTCCCAGGGACTTAGCAATCAGCCCCAGCATTTT
CDR3aa: CASSSQGLSNQPQHF

d_gene: .
abundance: .
v_gene: TRBV30
j_gene: TRBJ1-5
CDR3nt: TGTGCCTGGAGTATTCGGACGAGTGGCAATCAGCCCCAGCATTTT
CDR3aa: CAWSIRTSGNQPQHF

d_gene: .
abundance: .
v_gene: TRBV19
j_gene: TRBJ1-3
CDR3nt: TGTGCCAGTAGTATAACAGACGGGAACACCATATATTTT
CDR3aa: CASSITDGNTIYF

d_gene: TRBD1
abundance: .
v_gene: TRBV5-8
j_gene: TRBJ2-5
CDR3nt: TGTGCCAGCAGACTTACAGGGGGCGGAAAGACCCAGTACTTC
CDR3aa: CASRLTGGGKTQYF

d_gene: TRBD1
abundance: .
v_gene: TRBV24-1
j_gene: TRBJ2-2
CDR3nt: TGTGCCACCAGTGATTTGGCCCAGGGGGCGAACACCGGGGAGCTGTTTTTT
CDR3aa: CATSDLAQGANTGELFF

d_gene: .
abundance: once
v_gene: TRBV5-8
j_gene: TRBJ2-3
CDR3nt: TGTGCCAGCAGTTTTGGGGGTGGGACAGATACGCAGTATTTT
CDR3aa: CASSFGGGTDTQYF

d_gene: TRBD2
abundance: .
v_gene: TRBV11-1
j_gene: TRBJ2-7
CDR3nt: TGTGCCAGCAGCTTAGAATCGCTAGCGGGGATCTACGAGCAGTACTTC
CDR3aa: CASSLESLAGIYEQYF

d_gene: .
abundance: .
v_gene: TRBV29-1
j_gene: TRBJ1-1
CDR3nt: TGCAGCGTACCCCGATCAGGAAGTGAAGCTTTCTTT
CDR3aa: CSVPRSGSEAFF

d_gene: .
abundance: few
v_gene: TRBV19
j_gene: TRBJ1-1
CDR3nt: TGTGCCAGTAGTACCCCTACAGCCGGACAGAGGATGAACACTGAAGCTTTCTTT
CDR3aa: CASSTPTAGQRMNTEAFF

d_gene: .
abundance: .
v_gene: TRBV6-5
j_gene: TRBJ1-5
CDR3nt: TGTGCCAGCAGTTCGTCCGGGAGCCCAAATCAGCCCCAGCATTTT
CDR3aa: CASSSSGSPNQPQHF

d_gene: .
abundance: .
v_gene: TRBV29-1
j_gene: TRBJ1-5
CDR3nt: TGCAGCGCTACAAGTGCCGATCAGCCCCAGCATTTT
CDR3aa: CSATSADQPQHF

d_gene: .
abundance: .
v_gene: TRBV19
j_gene: TRBJ2-7
CDR3nt: TGTGCCAGTAGTCATAGGAAGGGGAGATACGAGCAGTACTTC
CDR3aa: CASSHRKGRYEQYF

d_gene: .
abundance: .
v_gene: TRBV19
j_gene: TRBJ1-6
CDR3nt: TGTGCCAGTAGTAGCGGGGGCTCCTATAATTCACCCCTCCACTTT
CDR3aa: CASSSGGSYNSPLHF

d_gene: TRBD1
abundance: .
v_gene: TRBV7-8
j_gene: TRBJ1-2
CDR3nt: TGTGCCAGCAGCTCGACAGGGGGTGGCTACACCTTC
CDR3aa: CASSSTGGGYTF

d_gene: .
abundance: once
v_gene: TRBV7-2
j_gene: TRBJ1-1
CDR3nt: TGTGCCAGCAGAGCTTCACAGGGAGGTACTGAAGCTTTCTTT
CDR3aa: CASRASQGGTEAFF

d_gene: .
abundance: once
v_gene: TRBV6-1
j_gene: TRBJ2-4
CDR3nt: TGTGCCACCGCCGCCGAGGCCAACATTCAGTACTTC
CDR3aa: CATAAEANIQYF

d_gene: .
abundance: .
v_gene: TRBV12-3/TRBV12-4
j_gene: TRBJ2-7
CDR3nt: TGTGCCAGCAGTTACGGACACCGGATAGAGCAGTACTTC
CDR3aa: CASSYGHRIEQYF

d_gene: .
abundance: .
v_gene: TRBV5-4
j_gene: TRBJ2-2
CDR3nt: TGTGCCAGCAGCTTGGCAAGGATCCCCACCGGGGAGCTGTTTTTT
CDR3aa: CASSLARIPTGELFF

d_gene: .
abundance: .
v_gene: TRBV12-3/TRBV12-4
j_gene: TRBJ2-1
CDR3nt: TGTGCCAGCAGTGACCCACAGGGTGATGAGCAGTTCTTC
CDR3aa: CASSDPQGDEQFF